This T cell receptor beta chain was profiled in a study of blood T cell repertoires in COVID-19. Study at large: PBMCs, B-cell-depleted T cells, or T cells provided the cDNA or gDNA that made up the material.

CDR1 and CDR2 from the germline V gene are MRHNA and SNTAGT. Trimming pared 3 bases from V and 3 bases from J, leaving 14 bases between. The CDR3 is made up of 16 amino acids. The data were produced by immunoSEQ multiplex PCR, yet TCRdb's version contains in-frame clones alone and is incomplete. The sample yields approximately 300,000 clones, 70% to 90% seen once. The chain is built from TRBV6-4 and TRBJ2-2; tentative D call: TRBD2 (7 bases). The sample was PBMCs or T cells enriched from blood (not recorded which). The receptor was isolated from a woman in her 30s who had recovered from COVID-19. In nucleotides, the CDR3 is TGTGCCAGCAGTGAAAGTGCGGGGGCCGACACCGGGGAGCTGTTTTTT. This gives the protein CASSESAGADTGELFF.